Given below is one T cell receptor beta chain in context. The data were taken from a study of cytomegalovirus exposure and HLA in healthy donors. Donors came from a validation cohort of 90 to 150 subjects, distinct from the first 666-subject cohort. Method: immunoSEQ multiplex PCR; TCRdb's copy keeps in-frame clones and lacks some. The table lists about 120,000 clones, about 96% of them singletons. The germline V gene has CDR1 MNHNY and CDR2 SVGAGI (reference sequence). Trimming removed 7 bases at V and 1 base at J, with 11 bases between. The CDR3 is made up of 14 amino acids. The rearrangement uses TRBV6-6 and TRBJ1-5, with a weak D call TRBD1 (6 bases). Sequencing was performed on PBMCs. The clonotype was recovered from a man between 18 and 29 years old in good health and CMV-seronegative. CDR3 region: CASTTQGSNQPQHF. The CDR3 coding sequence is TGTGCCAGCACCACACAGGGAAGCAATCAGCCCCAGCATTTT.